This passage covers 26 T cell receptor beta chains from one sample sequenced in a study of blood T cell repertoires in COVID-19. Profiled with immunoSEQ multiplex PCR; TCRdb holds only in-frame clones, not every one. The sample records over 150,000 clones, 86% being singletons. Sequenced material: peripheral blood. Every receptor here comes from a man between 45 and 60 years old with active or convalescent COVID-19.

This clone showed up just once. The J gene is TRBJ2-3, the V gene TRBV11-1; possibly TRBD2 for D (6 bases). The ends were cut back, 5 bases at V and 11 bases at J, with 17 bases in the middle. The CDR3 runs to 13 residues. Germline V gene lookup returns CDR1 SGHAT and CDR2 FQDESV (reference sequence). As DNA, the CDR3 is TGTGCCAGCAGCCAAGAGCGAAGCGGGCTGCAGTATTTT. It specifies CASSQERSGLQYF. Variable domain in full (rest from reference TRBV11-1 and TRBJ2-3): EAEVAQSPRYKITEKSQAVAFWCDPISGHATLYWYRQILGQGPELLVQFQDESVVDDSQLPKDRFSAERLKGVDSTLKIQPAELGDSAMYLCASSQERSGLQYFGPGTRLTVL.

This clone was seen more than once but under ten times. The chain recombines TRBV6-5 with TRBJ2-2; a possible D gene is TRBD2 (5 bases). Trimming removed 2 bases at V and 2 bases at J, with 12 bases between. The CDR3 extends over 16 amino acids. Germline CDR1 and CDR2: MNHEY and SVGAGI. CDR3 sequence: CASSYKRRQNTGELFF. DNA of the CDR3: TGTGCCAGCAGTTACAAGCGGAGACAAAACACCGGGGAGCTGTTTTTT.

This chain links TRBV4-3 with TRBJ2-4, with D tentatively TRBD2 (5 bases). Germline CDR1 LGHNA, CDR2 YSLEER. V was cut by 0 bases and J by 6 bases, with 15 bases left in between. CDR3 size: 16 residues. In DNA form, the CDR3 reads TGCGCCAGCAGCCAAGAGGCGGAACCTGAGGGAAACATTCAGTACTTC. Translated, it gives CASSQEAEPEGNIQYF.

The sample holds a few counts of this clone. The chain joins TRBV7-2 to TRBJ2-7; 13 bases are a match to TRBD2. This CDR3 spans 13 amino acids. CDR1 and CDR2 (germline): SGHTA, FQGNSA. V was clipped by 1 base and J by 11 bases; unmatched bases: 2. CDR3 in amino acids: CASSLGGTSGKYF. The CDR3 DNA reads TGTGCCAGCAGCTTAGGGGGGACTAGCGGGAAGTACTTC.

V usage is TRBV7-2 and J usage is TRBJ1-6, with D possibly being TRBD1 (6 bases). The V gene's germline CDR1 is SGHTA and CDR2 FQGNSA. The CDR3 has 18 residues. V was pared by 5 bases and J by 7 bases, with 24 bases between. CDR3 in DNA: TGTGCCAGCAGCAGGGGGGGATATGGCCGACAAGGAAATTCACCCCTCCACTTT. Translation: CASSRGGYGRQGNSPLHF.

The chain combines TRBV15 with TRBJ2-5; 7 bases align to TRBD2. Germline-derived CDR1 and CDR2 are LNHNV and YYDKDF (reference sequence). This CDR3 spans 14 amino acids. The V and J ends lost 6 bases and 5 bases, in that order; junction bases with no gene match: 9. CDR3 loop: CATSTRGGSETQYF. The CDR3 nucleotides are TGTGCCACCAGTACCCGGGGCGGGAGCGAGACCCAGTACTTC.

The rearrangement joins TRBV11-2 to TRBJ1-2, with TRBD1 identical over 9 bases. With V trimmed by 5 bases and J by 4 bases, 5 bases remained unmatched. Germline V CDR1 and CDR2: SGHAT, FQNNGV. CDR3 length: 14 amino acids. CDR3 sequence: CASSTDRGSYGYTF. CDR3 bases: TGTGCCAGCAGCACAGACAGGGGGTCCTATGGCTACACCTTC. The complete variable domain, with remaining parts taken from reference TRBV11-2 and TRBJ1-2, reads EAGVAQSPRYKIIEKRQSVAFWCNPISGHATLYWYQQILGQGPKLLIQFQNNGVVDDSQLPKDRFSAERLKGVDSTLKIQPAKLEDSAVYLCASSTDRGSYGYTFGSGTRLTVV.

The genes are TRBV20-1 and TRBJ1-1; tentative D call: TRBD1 (5 bases). The CDR3 totals 14 residues. Between the trimmed V and J ends, which lost 4 bases and 1 base, there was a span of 13 bases. Per the germline V gene, CDR1 is DFQATT and CDR2 is SNEGSKA (reference sequence). Here the CDR3 DNA reads TGCAGTGCTACTGACCGGGGGGGGAACACTGAAGCTTTCTTT. It is translated as CSATDRGGNTEAFF.

This CDR3 is CASSQVYRVYEQYF. CDR3 in DNA: TGCGCCAGCAGCCAAGTGTACAGAGTATACGAGCAGTACTTC. This chain links TRBV4-3 with TRBJ2-7; D is undetermined. This CDR3 is built from 14 residues. Per the germline V gene, CDR1 is LGHNA and CDR2 is YSLEER. V gave up 1 base and J gave up 4 bases, with 11 bases separating them.

The chain combines TRBV24-1 with TRBJ2-7; 8 bases line up with TRBD1. Trimming removed 2 bases from V and 6 bases from J; junction bases left unmatched: 2. CDR3 size: 13 residues. Germline CDR1 reads KGHDR; CDR2 reads SFDVKD. In DNA, the CDR3 is TGTGCCACCAGTGATTCGACAGGGGTCGAGCAGTACTTC. Its translation: CATSDSTGVEQYF.

The V gene is TRBV6-2 or TRBV6-3, the J gene TRBJ2-3, with TRBD2 matching 10 bases. With 5 bases clipped from V and 8 bases from J, the junction kept 13 bases outside the gene matches. In germline, CDR1 is MNHEY, CDR2 SVGEGT. The CDR3 loop spans 16 amino acids. The CDR3 coding sequence is TGTGCCAGCAGTCCAGGACTAGCGGCGTCCTACTTTACGCAGTATTTT. It is translated as CASSPGLAASYFTQYF.

This clone has only one observation. The J gene is TRBJ2-7, the V gene TRBV4-3; 7 bases are a match to TRBD1. V lost 2 bases and J lost 6; bases outside the gene matches: 10. The CDR3 loop spans 15 amino acids. Germline V gene lookup returns CDR1 LGHNA and CDR2 YSLEER. CDR3 loop: CASSQLTGSMAEQYF. DNA of the CDR3: TGCGCCAGCAGCCAATTGACAGGGTCCATGGCCGAGCAGTACTTC.

The chain combines TRBV4-2 with TRBJ2-3; a weak D match, TRBD2 (6 bases). V was clipped by 1 base and J by 0 bases, with 11 bases between them. Germline V gene lookup returns CDR1 LGHNA and CDR2 YNFKEQ. The CDR3 is 16 residues long. CDR3 protein: CASSQAVGTSTDTQYF. CDR3 coding DNA: TGTGCCAGCAGCCAAGCGGTCGGGACTAGCACAGATACGCAGTATTTT.

The chain uses TRBV28 and TRBJ2-5; possible D gene TRBD1, 5 bases. Trimming removed 5 bases from V and 5 bases from J, with 18 bases in between. The CDR3 runs 15 residues. Germline CDR1 reads MDHEN; CDR2 reads SYDVKM. CDR3: CASSPAGAGSETQYF. The DNA for the CDR3 is TGTGCCAGCAGTCCTGCTGGGGCAGGTAGTGAGACCCAGTACTTC.

The chain is built from TRBV18 and TRBJ1-6; TRBD1 agrees at 9 bases. The CDR3 consists of 14 residues. V was pared by 3 bases and J by 6 bases, with 0 bases of the junction left unmatched. Germline assignment: CDR1 KGHSH and CDR2 LQKENI. The CDR3 is CASSPDRGNSPLHF. The CDR3 DNA sequence: TGTGCCAGCTCACCGGACAGGGGTAATTCACCCCTCCACTTT.

The CDR3 DNA is TGTGCCAGCAGTTCCCTAGCGGGGGGGAACAATGAGCAGTTCTTC. Translating it yields CASSSLAGGNNEQFF. The genes are TRBV27 and TRBJ2-1; 12 nucleotides match TRBD2. Unmatched junction bases numbered 3, after V lost 4 bases and J lost 5 bases. Germline V CDR1 and CDR2: MNHEY, SMNVEV (reference sequence). The CDR3 consists of 15 residues.

The rearrangement joins TRBV25-1 to TRBJ2-3; D is perhaps TRBD2 (6 bases). Germline loops: CDR1 MGHDK, CDR2 SYGVNS. The V end lost 5 bases, the J end lost 4 bases, and 7 bases lay between the germline ends. CDR3 length: 12 residues. This chain's CDR3 is CASSWRADTQYF. The CDR3 bases are TGTGCCAGCAGTTGGAGGGCAGATACGCAGTATTTT. Full variable domain (remainder filled in from reference TRBV25-1 and TRBJ2-3): EADIYQTPRYLVIGTGKKITLECSQTMGHDKMYWYQQDPGMELHLIHYSYGVNSTEKGDLSSESTVSRIRTEHFPLTLESARPSHTSQYLCASSWRADTQYFGPGTRLTVL.

The chain has TRBV11-1 and TRBJ1-1; 9 positions agree with TRBD1. Trimming at V came to 6 bases and at J to 3 bases, leaving 5 bases not matched to a gene. Germline loops: CDR1 SGHAT, CDR2 FQDESV (reference sequence). The CDR3 extends over 14 amino acids. The CDR3 protein is CASSSQGAYTEAFF. The DNA for the CDR3 is TGTGCCAGCAGTTCACAGGGGGCCTACACTGAAGCTTTCTTT.

The chain joins TRBV10-3 to TRBJ2-1; D possibly corresponds to TRBD2 (5 bases). The CDR3 has 15 residues. The V end was cut by 6 bases, the J end by 1 base, with 13 bases between. Germline assignment: CDR1 ENHRY and CDR2 SYGVKD. CDR3 sequence (DNA): TGTGCCATCAGCGTACTAGACGCTTCCTACAATGAGCAGTTCTTC. Translation: CAISVLDASYNEQFF.

This clone was recorded only once. The chain recombines TRBV4-1 with TRBJ2-1; 10 nucleotides match TRBD2. V lost 0 bases to trimming and J lost 8 bases; unmatched junction nucleotides: 10. CDR1 is MGHRA and CDR2 is YSYEKL in the germline V gene. The CDR3 runs 17 residues. In nucleotides, the CDR3 is TGCGCCAGCAGCCAAGATAGGCAGGCTAGCGGGAGTGATGAGCAGTTCTTC. Protein sequence: CASSQDRQASGSDEQFF.

A single count supports this clone. The chain couples TRBV11-2 to TRBJ2-1; 7 bases fit TRBD2. The CDR3 consists of 13 residues. Germline values: CDR1 SGHAT, CDR2 FQNNGV. V was clipped by 10 bases and J by 10 bases; unmatched bases: 13. The CDR3 loop is CATRPAGGEEQFF. As DNA, the CDR3 is TGTGCCACCCGTCCGGCTGGGGGGGAAGAGCAGTTCTTC.

This rearrangement joins TRBV6-2 or TRBV6-3 to TRBJ2-2; D gene unclear. Germline values: CDR1 MNHEY, CDR2 SVGEGT. V dropped 5 bases and J dropped 1 base, with 11 bases sitting between them. The CDR3 has 15 amino acids. CDR3 coding DNA: TGTGCCAGCAGTGGTAACACCAAGAACACCGGGGAGCTGTTTTTT. As protein: CASSGNTKNTGELFF.

The gene calls are TRBV3-1 (or the pseudogene TRBV3-2) and TRBJ1-3, with 9 bases identical to TRBD1. With V trimmed by 3 bases and J by 0 bases, 9 bases remained unmatched. Looked up from germline, CDR1 is LGHDT and CDR2 is YNNKEL (reference sequence). The CDR3 sequence is 18 residues long. The CDR3 DNA follows: TGTGCCAGCAGCCATCACGGACAGGGGACTTACTCTGGAAACACCATATATTTT. It specifies CASSHHGQGTYSGNTIYF.

The V call is TRBV28, the J call TRBJ1-1; D is unresolved. Germline V CDR1 and CDR2: MDHEN, SYDVKM. The CDR3 is 14 residues long. The ends were cut back, 2 bases at V and 5 bases at J, with 12 bases in the middle. CDR3 protein: CASSLGRTGTEAFF. Here the CDR3 DNA reads TGTGCCAGCAGTTTAGGAAGAACGGGGACTGAAGCTTTCTTT.

This sequence joins TRBV4-3 and TRBJ2-7; 10 nucleotides match TRBD1. V shed 0 bases and J 6 bases; nucleotides not matched to a gene: 5. Looked up from germline, CDR1 is LGHNA and CDR2 is YSLEER. The CDR3 extends over 15 amino acids. CDR3 amino acids: CASSQDLDRGFEQYF. CDR3 in DNA: TGCGCCAGCAGCCAAGACTTGGACAGGGGGTTCGAGCAGTACTTC.

This clone was found a few times. The CDR3 region has the DNA TGTGCTAGTGGTCTCCGGACTATAAACAATGAGCAGTTCTTC. Amino acids: CASGLRTINNEQFF. The rearrangement uses TRBV12-5 and TRBJ2-1; the D gene is possibly TRBD2 (6 bases). Germline V gives CDR1 LGHNT, CDR2 FRNRAP. This CDR3 region has 14 residues. The germline V and J ends were trimmed by 5 bases and 5 bases, with 13 bases remaining between them.